This T cell receptor beta chain was retrieved from a study of blood T cells in healthy people across ages. Study-wide results and limits: Comparison with aged donors showed that long-lived donors had more naive CD4+ cells and higher diversity.

This clonotype was recorded at least ten times. Its antigen is not known. CDR1 and CDR2 (germline): SNHLY, FYNNEI. The CDR3 is 11 residues long. V was shortened by 3 bases and J by 8 bases, with 5 bases between the two germline ends. Combining a sample-barcoded 5' primer with a J-beta primer mix, a second PCR ran for 7 to 11 cycles. TCRdb itself ran the 5' RACE reads through MiXCR, one entry per CDR3 protein. The sample contains roughly 1.9 million distinct CDR3 sequences, about two fifths of which appear only once. The genes are TRBV2 and TRBJ2-1; D is undetermined. The specimen sequenced was blood. The sequence derives from a human donor in good health. CDR3 loop: CASSEYYEQFF. The CDR3 nucleotides are TGTGCCAGCAGTGAGTATTATGAGCAGTTCTTC.